This T cell receptor (beta chain) was sequenced in a study of T cells in Graves' hyperthyroidism and ophthalmopathy. General study findings and limits: Separation of ophthalmopathy from stable hyperthyroidism was achieved by a 13 V-J model.

This CDR3 region has 16 residues. The ends were cut back, 3 bases at V and 3 bases at J, with 15 bases in the middle. CDR1 MNHNS and CDR2 SASEGT come from the germline V gene. The CDR3 regions of TCR beta were amplified from RNA transcripts. An initial round of RT-PCR targeting the TCR CDR3 relied on the HTBI primer set. MiXCR, run by TCRdb on the multiplex PCR reads, gives a single entry per CDR3 protein. This sample has 460,000 or so distinct CDR3 sequences, with approximately 15% found just once. Together with thyroid ultrasound, orbital computed tomography, serum thyroxine and TRAb, clinical symptoms were used for diagnoses. This clonotype was counted at least ten times. Its cognate antigen is unknown.

The sequenced material came from blood. The origin of this receptor is a woman under 30 with Graves' hyperthyroidism. V gene TRBV6-1 combines with J gene TRBJ1-5; no clear D. The CDR3 protein is CASSDQERVVNQPQHF. In DNA form, the CDR3 reads TGTGCCAGCAGTGACCAAGAGCGGGTAGTCAATCAGCCCCAGCATTTT.